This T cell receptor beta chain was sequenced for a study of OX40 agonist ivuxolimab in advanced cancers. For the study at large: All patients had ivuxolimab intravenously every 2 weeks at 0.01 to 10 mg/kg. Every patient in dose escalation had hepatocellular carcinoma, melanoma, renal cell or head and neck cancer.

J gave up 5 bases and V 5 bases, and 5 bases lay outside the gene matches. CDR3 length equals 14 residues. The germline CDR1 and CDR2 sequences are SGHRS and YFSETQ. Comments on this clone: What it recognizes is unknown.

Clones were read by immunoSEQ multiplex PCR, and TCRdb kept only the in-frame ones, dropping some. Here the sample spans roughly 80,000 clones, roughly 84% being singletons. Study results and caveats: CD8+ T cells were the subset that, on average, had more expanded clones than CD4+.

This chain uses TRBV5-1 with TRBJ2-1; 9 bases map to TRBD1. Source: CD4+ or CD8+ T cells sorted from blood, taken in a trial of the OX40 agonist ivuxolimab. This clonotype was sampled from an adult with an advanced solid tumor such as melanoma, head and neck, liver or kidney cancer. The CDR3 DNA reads TGCGCCAGCAGGGCGGGACAGGGAAACAATGAGCAGTTCTTC. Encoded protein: CASRAGQGNNEQFF.